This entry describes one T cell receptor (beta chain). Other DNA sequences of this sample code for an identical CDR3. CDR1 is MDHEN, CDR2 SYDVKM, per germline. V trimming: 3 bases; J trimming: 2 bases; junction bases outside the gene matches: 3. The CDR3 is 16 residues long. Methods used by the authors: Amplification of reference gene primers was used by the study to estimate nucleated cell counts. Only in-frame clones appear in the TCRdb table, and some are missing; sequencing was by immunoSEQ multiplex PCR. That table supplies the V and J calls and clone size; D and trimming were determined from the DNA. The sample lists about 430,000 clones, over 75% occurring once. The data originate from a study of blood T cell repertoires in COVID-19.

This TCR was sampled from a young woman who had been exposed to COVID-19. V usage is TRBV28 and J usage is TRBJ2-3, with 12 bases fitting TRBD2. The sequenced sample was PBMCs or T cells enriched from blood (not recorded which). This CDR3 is CASSFTSGGPTDTQYF. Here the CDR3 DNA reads TGTGCCAGCAGTTTTACTAGCGGGGGGCCCACAGATACGCAGTATTTT.